Below, one T cell receptor (beta chain) is given with its context. The antigen it binds to is not known. No base quality values were provided; no much bigger clone lies one nucleotide off. Library creation used 5' RACE. Instrument used: Illumina HiSeq 2500. A second PCR of about 7 to 12 cycles was run with a J-beta primer mix and a sample-barcoded 5' primer. Each TCR beta cDNA molecule received a unique molecular identifier from a template-switch 5' adaptor carrying 12 random nucleotides. Each sample yielded at least 3 million CDR3-containing paired-end reads. All of the RNA was converted into first-strand cDNA using the Mint cDNA synthesis kit, with a TRBC-specific oligonucleotide serving as the primer. After uracil-DNA glycosylase treatment, a first 18-cycle PCR used universal primers M1SS and BC2_uni_R on all cDNA. The study's own analysis went as follows. Each sample was normalized by randomly selecting 1 million high-quality reads, each carrying a distinct molecular identifier. Reads with shared molecular identifiers were discarded instead of being binned into consensus sequences. MiTCR, run with a Q25 quality threshold and the strictest error-elimination algorithm, handled CDR3 identification, clonotype clustering and error correction. A nonparametric unseen species model with Euler transformation was used to estimate lower-bound total TCR beta diversity. TCRdb trimmed the raw reads at Q25, called clones with MiXCR and kept productive beta chains. Rows are combined by CDR3 protein, so each entry shows the most common genes and DNA. TCRdb assigned the V and J calls; the authors' analysis was not used. Recorded for this sample are 500,000 to 600,000 distinct CDR3 sequences; 25% to 30% of them occurred a single time. The ten largest clones take up approximately 18% of the sample.

Cut back by 6 bases and 7 bases, the V and J ends lie 16 bases apart. Inclusive of the bounding cysteine and phenylalanine, the CDR3 is 12 residues long. CDR3 DNA only is kept here, 36 bases in frame from base 1. Taken from the germline V gene (reference sequence), the CDR1 and CDR2 loops are DFQATT and SNEGSKA. Donors were 35 to 40 systemically healthy Caucasian individuals from Russia aged roughly 6 to 95 years. Each donor gave ten milliliters of peripheral blood, collected into EDTA-treated Vacutainer tubes. PBMCs were isolated by Ficoll-Paque density-gradient centrifugation, with at least 6 million obtained per sample. Trizol reagent was used to extract total RNA from PBMCs, with at least 6 micrograms per sample. For every donor, flow cytometry on a PBMC aliquot measured the percentage of naive CD45RAhigh/CD27high T cells. These data are taken from a study of blood T cells in healthy people across ages (dated by TCRdb to between 2014 and 2017). Study-wide context: In model experiments, template switching captured roughly one uniquely barcoded TCR beta cDNA molecule for every two T cells. The study measured age-related changes in TCR beta repertoire diversity using deep sequencing normalized with unique cDNA molecular identifiers. The donors were split into four age groups: young (average 16 years), middle-aged (roughly 40), aged (roughly 60) and long-lived (about 82). Donors of different ages were randomly distributed across sequencing lanes to avoid experimental bias. The study analyzed two additional independent replicas of 1 million unique cDNA reads from the same blood draw for two donors, one aged 18 to 29 and one aged 80 or older.

Broad study findings and their caveats: Estimates of total diversity based on one million sequenced T cells were considered lower bounds and underestimates. There was a strong correlation between observed TCR beta diversity and the percentage of naive T cells measured by flow cytometry. Compared with the aged group, the long-lived group had more naive CD4+ T cells, fewer expanded clones and increased TCR diversity, a pattern suggesting age selection. Because the CMV infection status of the donors was unknown, age-related changes in expanded clonotypes may potentially have been confounded. Bulk unsorted PBMC profiling prevented conclusive comparison of naive and antigen-experienced compartments. As age increased, observed TCR beta diversity per million T cells dropped in a roughly linear way, and a significant reduction was already evident by age roughly 36.

Recombination joined TRBV20-1 with TRBJ2-7; the D region may be TRBD1 or TRBD2, each matching 7 bases equally. The source is a woman in her 70s in good health. The material sequenced was blood. The nucleotide sequence is TGCAGTGCCCACAGACAGGGAGGGGAGCAGTACTTC. This gives the protein CSAHRQGGEQYF.